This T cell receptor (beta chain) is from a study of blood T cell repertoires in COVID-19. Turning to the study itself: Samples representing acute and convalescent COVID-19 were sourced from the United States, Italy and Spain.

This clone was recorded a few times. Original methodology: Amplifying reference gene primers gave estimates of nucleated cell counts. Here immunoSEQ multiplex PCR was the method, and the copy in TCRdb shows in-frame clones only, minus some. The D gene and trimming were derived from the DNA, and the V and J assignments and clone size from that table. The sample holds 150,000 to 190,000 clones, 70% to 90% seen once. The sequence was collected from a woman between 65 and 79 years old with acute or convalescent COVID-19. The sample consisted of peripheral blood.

CDR3 amino acids: CASSYSREQYF. The DNA for the CDR3 is TGTGCCAGCAGTTACTCCAGGGAGCAGTACTTC. The genes are TRBV6-5 and TRBJ2-7; D remains ambiguous. Germline V gene data show CDR1 as MNHEY and CDR2 as SVGAGI. V was shortened by 0 bases and J by 7 bases, with 4 bases between the two germline ends. There are 11 residues in the CDR3.